A selection of T cell receptor beta chains follows, all from one sample in a study of cytomegalovirus exposure and HLA in healthy donors. Some clones are missing from TCRdb's copy, which holds only in-frame ones; the method was immunoSEQ multiplex PCR. Of about 130,000 clones detected, 78% appear once; the ten largest clones hold 1.5%. Sequencing input: PBMCs. These receptors were obtained from a female donor in good health and CMV-seronegative. Each CDR3 is given without its conserved first and last residue. D genes are given only for firm matches.

d_call,v_call,j_call,cdr3_aa
NA,TRBV27,TRBJ2-7,ASSRLGSYEQY
TRBD2,TRBV5-1,TRBJ2-7,ASSSLAGVYYEQY
TRBD1,TRBV7-2,TRBJ1-2,ASSQGTGDGYT
TRBD1,TRBV28,TRBJ1-2,ASSLSDRGDGYT
NA,TRBV4-1,TRBJ1-1,ASSQWALNTEAF
TRBD1,TRBV5-6,TRBJ1-5,ASSSGTGNQPQH
NA,TRBV29-1,TRBJ2-3,SGLGGADTQY
NA,TRBV6-6,TRBJ1-3,ASRGAPGGNTIY
NA,TRBV15,TRBJ1-1,ATSRVDRTNTEAF
NA,TRBV5-4,TRBJ2-1,ASSLEGRANNEQF
NA,TRBV28,TRBJ1-3,ASRYTILSGNTIY
NA,TRBV7-2,TRBJ1-4,ASSLELGRGYEKLF
NA,TRBV28,TRBJ2-5,ASSPRDWDKETQY
TRBD2,TRBV27,TRBJ2-4,ASSLLMTSTQPDIQY
TRBD2,TRBV25-1,TRBJ2-2,ASSEHGGRANTGELF
TRBD1,TRBV27,TRBJ1-1,ASSRGQTTEAF
NA,TRBV5-1,TRBJ2-1,ASSGTTTYNEQF
TRBD1,TRBV4-2,TRBJ1-3,ASSQEGHRGAGNTIY
TRBD1,TRBV5-5,TRBJ2-5,ASSRQGSETQY
TRBD2,TRBV7-6,TRBJ2-1,ASSRPPRGSSYNEQF
NA,TRBV2,TRBJ2-5,ASSPITGKGETQY
TRBD2,TRBV9,TRBJ2-1,ASSEGLAGVREQF
NA,TRBV20-1,TRBJ1-2,SAERTYGYT
NA,TRBV6-5,TRBJ1-1,ASTGRDKGSEAF
NA,TRBV28,TRBJ1-2,ASSSWGGLDGYT
NA,TRBV5-5,TRBJ2-7,ASSLTGTRSYEQY
NA,TRBV10-3,TRBJ1-1,AISESPGSGTEAF